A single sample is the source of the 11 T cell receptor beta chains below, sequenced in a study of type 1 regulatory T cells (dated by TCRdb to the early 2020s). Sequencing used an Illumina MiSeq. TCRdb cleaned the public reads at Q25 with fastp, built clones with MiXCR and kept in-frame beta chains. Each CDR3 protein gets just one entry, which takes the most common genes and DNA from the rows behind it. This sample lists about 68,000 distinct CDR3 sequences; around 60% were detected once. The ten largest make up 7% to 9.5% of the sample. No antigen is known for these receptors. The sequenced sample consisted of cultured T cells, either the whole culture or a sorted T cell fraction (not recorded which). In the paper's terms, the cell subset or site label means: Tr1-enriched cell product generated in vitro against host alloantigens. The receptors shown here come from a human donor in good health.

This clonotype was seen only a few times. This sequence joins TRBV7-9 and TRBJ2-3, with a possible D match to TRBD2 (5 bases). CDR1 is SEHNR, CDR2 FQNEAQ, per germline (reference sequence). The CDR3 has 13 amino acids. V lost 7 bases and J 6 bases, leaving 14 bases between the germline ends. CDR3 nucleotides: TGTGCCAGCACCAAGGACTGGAGGGATACGCAGTATTTT. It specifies CASTKDWRDTQYF.

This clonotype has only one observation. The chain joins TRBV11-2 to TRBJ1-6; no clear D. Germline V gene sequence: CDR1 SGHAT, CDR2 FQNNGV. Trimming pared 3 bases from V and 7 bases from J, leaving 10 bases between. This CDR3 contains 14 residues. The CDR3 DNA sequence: TGTGCCAGCAGCTTCTTTTCTTGGAATTCACCCCTCCACTTT. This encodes CASSFFSWNSPLHF.

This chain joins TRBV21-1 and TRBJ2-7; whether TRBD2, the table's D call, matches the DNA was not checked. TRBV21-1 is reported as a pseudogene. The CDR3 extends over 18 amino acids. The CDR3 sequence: CASSKARNWTSPNYEQYF. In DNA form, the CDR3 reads TGTGCCAGCAGCAAGGCCAGAAACTGGACTAGTCCCAACTACGAGCAGTACTTC.

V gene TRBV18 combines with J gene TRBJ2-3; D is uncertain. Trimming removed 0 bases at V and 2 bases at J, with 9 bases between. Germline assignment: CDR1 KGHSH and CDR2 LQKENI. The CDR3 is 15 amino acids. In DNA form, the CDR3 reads TGTGCCAGCTCACCACCTGGCGGCACCACAGATACGCAGTATTTT. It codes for CASSPPGGTTDTQYF.

This CDR3 reads CASTFTAHGTDTQYF. CDR3 nucleotides: TGTGCCAGCACCTTCACCGCGCACGGCACAGATACGCAGTATTTT. The chain has TRBV5-4 and TRBJ2-3; D call uncertain. The CDR3 is 15 amino acids. With 6 bases removed from V and 1 base from J, the gap between germline ends came to 15 bases. Germline CDR1 reads SGHNT; CDR2 reads YYREEE (reference sequence).

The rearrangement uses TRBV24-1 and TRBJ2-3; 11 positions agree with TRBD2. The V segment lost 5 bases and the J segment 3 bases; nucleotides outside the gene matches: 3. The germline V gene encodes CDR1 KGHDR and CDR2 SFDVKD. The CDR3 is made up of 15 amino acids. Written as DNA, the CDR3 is TGTGCCACCAGTGCCACTAGCGGGAGTACAGATACGCAGTATTTT. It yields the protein CATSATSGSTDTQYF.

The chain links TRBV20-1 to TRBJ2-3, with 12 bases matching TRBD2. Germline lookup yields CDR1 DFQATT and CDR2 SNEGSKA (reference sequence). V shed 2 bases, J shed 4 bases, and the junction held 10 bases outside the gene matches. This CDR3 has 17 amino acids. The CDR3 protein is CSARPYPLAGGADTQYF. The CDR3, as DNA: TGCAGTGCTAGACCCTACCCACTAGCGGGAGGCGCAGATACGCAGTATTTT.

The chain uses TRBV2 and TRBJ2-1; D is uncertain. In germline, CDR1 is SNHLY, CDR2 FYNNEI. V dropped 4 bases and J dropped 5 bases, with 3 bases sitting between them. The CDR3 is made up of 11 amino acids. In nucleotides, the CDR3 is TGTGCCAGCAGTGTAAACAATGAGCAGTTCTTC. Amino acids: CASSVNNEQFF. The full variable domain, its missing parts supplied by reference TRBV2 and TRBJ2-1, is EPEVTQTPSHQVTQMGQEVILRCVPISNHLYFYWYRQILGQKVEFLVSFYNNEISEKSEIFDDQFSVERPDGSNFTLKIRSTKLEDSAMYFCASSVNNEQFFGPGTRLTVL.

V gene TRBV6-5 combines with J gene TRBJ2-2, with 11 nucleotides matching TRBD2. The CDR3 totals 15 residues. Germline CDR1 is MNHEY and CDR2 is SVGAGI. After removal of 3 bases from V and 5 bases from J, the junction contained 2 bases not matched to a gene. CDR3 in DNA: TGTGCCAGCAGTTATCGACTAGCGGGGACCGGGGAGCTGTTTTTT. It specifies CASSYRLAGTGELFF.

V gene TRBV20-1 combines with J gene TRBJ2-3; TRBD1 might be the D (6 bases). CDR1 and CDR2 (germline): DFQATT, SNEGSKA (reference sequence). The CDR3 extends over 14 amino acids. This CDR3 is CSAQVPGVTDTQYF. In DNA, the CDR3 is TGCAGCGCGCAGGTCCCAGGGGTTACAGATACGCAGTATTTT.

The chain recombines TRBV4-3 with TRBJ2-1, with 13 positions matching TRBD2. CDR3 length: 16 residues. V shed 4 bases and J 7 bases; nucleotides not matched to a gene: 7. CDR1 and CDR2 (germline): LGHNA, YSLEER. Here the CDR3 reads CASSRGLAGVENEQFF. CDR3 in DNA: TGCGCCAGCAGCCGAGGACTAGCGGGAGTAGAGAATGAGCAGTTCTTC.